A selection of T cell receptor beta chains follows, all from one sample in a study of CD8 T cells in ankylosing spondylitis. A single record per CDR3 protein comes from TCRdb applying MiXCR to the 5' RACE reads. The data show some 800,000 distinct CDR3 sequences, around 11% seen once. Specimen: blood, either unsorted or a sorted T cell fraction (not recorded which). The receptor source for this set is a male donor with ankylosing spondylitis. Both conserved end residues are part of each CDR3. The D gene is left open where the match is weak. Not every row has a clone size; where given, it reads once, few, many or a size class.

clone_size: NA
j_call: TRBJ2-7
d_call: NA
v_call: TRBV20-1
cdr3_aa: CSARATGTYAYEQYF
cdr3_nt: TGCAGTGCTAGAGCTACCGGGACTTACGCCTACGAGCAGTACTTC

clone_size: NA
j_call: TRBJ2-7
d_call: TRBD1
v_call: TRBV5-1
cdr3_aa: CASYLGTGLSYEQYF
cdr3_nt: TGCGCCAGTTATCTCGGGACAGGTCTCTCCTACGAGCAGTACTTC

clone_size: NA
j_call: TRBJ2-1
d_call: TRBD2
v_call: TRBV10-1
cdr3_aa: CASSAASGTVVHNEQFF
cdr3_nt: TGCGCCAGCAGTGCGGCTAGCGGGACCGTCGTCCACAATGAGCAGTTCTTC

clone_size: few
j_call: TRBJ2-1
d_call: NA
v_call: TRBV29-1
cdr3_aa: CSVGGTPRALLYNEQFF
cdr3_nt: TGCAGCGTTGGAGGCACACCCCGAGCTCTCCTCTACAATGAGCAGTTCTTC

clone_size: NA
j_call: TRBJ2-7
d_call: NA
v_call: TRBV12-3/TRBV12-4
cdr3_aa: CASSFSQPHEQYF
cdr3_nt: TGTGCCAGCAGTTTCTCCCAGCCCCACGAGCAGTACTTC

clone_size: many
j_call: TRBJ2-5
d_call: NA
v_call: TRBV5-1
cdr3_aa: CASSFEEVGETQYF
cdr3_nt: TGCGCCAGCAGCTTCGAGGAGGTGGGGGAGACCCAGTACTTC

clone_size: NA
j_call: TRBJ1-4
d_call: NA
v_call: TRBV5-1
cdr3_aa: CASSIGQRGGSEKLFF
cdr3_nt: TGCGCCAGCAGCATCGGACAGCGCGGGGGATCTGAAAAACTGTTTTTT

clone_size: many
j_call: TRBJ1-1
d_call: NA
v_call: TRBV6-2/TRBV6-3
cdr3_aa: CASSDQGRAEAFF
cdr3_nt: TGTGCCAGCAGCGATCAGGGTAGGGCTGAAGCTTTCTTT

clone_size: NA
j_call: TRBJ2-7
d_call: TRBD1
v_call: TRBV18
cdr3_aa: CASSLRQGALGEQYF
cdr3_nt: TGTGCCAGCTCACTTCGACAGGGGGCCTTAGGCGAGCAGTACTTC

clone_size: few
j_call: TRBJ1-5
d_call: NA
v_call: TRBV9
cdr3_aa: CASSDRLRWKPQHF
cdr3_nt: TGTGCCAGCAGCGACCGACTGCGGTGGAAGCCCCAGCATTTT

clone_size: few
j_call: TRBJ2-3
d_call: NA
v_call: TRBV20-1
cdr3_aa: CSATRDPSTDTQYF
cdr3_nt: TGCAGTGCTACCCGGGACCCGAGCACAGATACGCAGTATTTT

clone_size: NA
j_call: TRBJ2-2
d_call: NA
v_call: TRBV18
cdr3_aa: CASSPRGQGGSGELFF
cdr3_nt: TGTGCCAGCTCACCGAGAGGCCAGGGAGGTTCCGGGGAGCTGTTTTTT

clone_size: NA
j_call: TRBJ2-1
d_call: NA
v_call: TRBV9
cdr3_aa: CASSVASWVANYNEQFF
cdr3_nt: TGTGCCAGCAGCGTAGCTTCGTGGGTAGCTAACTACAATGAGCAGTTCTTC

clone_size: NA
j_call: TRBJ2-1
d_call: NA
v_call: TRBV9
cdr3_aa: CASSTRPETVSSYNEQFF
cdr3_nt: TGTGCCAGCAGCACCCGTCCGGAGACGGTGAGCTCCTACAATGAGCAGTTCTTC

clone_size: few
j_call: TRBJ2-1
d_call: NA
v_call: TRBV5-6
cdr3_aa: CASSLEVGRETYNEQFF
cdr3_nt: TGTGCCAGCAGCTTGGAGGTCGGCAGGGAAACTTACAATGAGCAGTTCTTC

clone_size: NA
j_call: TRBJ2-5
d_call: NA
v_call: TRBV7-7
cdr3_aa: CASTSLGETQYF
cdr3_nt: TGTGCTAGCACTTCATTGGGGGAGACCCAGTACTTC

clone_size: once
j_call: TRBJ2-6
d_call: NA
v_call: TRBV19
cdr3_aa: CASSTRGVKGGANVLTF
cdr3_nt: TGTGCCAGTAGTACCAGGGGGGTCAAGGGTGGGGCCAACGTCCTGACTTTC

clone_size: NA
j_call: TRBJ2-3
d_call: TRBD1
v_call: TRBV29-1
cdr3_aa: CSVWPRTGGTDTQYF
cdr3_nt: TGCAGCGTGTGGCCCAGGACAGGGGGCACAGATACGCAGTATTTT

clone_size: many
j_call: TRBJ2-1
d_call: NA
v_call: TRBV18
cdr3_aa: CASSPPGEQFF
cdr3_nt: TGTGCCAGCTCACCACCGGGTGAGCAGTTCTTC

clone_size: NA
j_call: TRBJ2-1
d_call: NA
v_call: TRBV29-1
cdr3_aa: CSGLANHEQFF
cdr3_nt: TGCAGCGGGCTAGCGAATCATGAGCAGTTCTTC

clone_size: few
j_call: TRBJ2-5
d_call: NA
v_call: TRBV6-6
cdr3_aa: CASRLPAQETQYF
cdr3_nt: TGTGCCAGCAGACTCCCGGCCCAAGAGACCCAGTACTTC

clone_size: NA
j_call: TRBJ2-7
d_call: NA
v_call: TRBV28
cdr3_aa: CASDTPLGRDNEQYF
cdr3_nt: TGTGCCAGCGACACTCCCCTCGGCAGGGACAACGAGCAGTACTTC

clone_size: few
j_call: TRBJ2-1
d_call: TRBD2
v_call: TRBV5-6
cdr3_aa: CASSLRGGDGEQFF
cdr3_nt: TGTGCCAGCAGCTTGAGGGGAGGGGACGGTGAGCAGTTCTTC

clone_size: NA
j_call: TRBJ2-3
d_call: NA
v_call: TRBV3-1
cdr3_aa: CASSQDGAHTDTQYF
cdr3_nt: TGTGCCAGCAGCCAAGACGGGGCTCACACAGATACGCAGTATTTT

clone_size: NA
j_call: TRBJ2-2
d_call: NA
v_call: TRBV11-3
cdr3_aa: CASSAQAGDWNTGELFF
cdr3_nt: TGTGCCAGCAGCGCCCAGGCCGGGGACTGGAACACCGGGGAGCTGTTTTTT

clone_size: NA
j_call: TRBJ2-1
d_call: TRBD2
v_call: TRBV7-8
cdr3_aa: CASSPDLPGLAGGNEQFF
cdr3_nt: TGTGCCAGCAGCCCAGACCTCCCGGGACTAGCGGGAGGCAATGAGCAGTTCTTC

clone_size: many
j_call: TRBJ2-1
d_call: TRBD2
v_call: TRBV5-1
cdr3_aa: CASSSGLAGGNEQFF
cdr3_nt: TGCGCCAGCAGCTCAGGACTAGCGGGGGGGAATGAGCAGTTCTTC

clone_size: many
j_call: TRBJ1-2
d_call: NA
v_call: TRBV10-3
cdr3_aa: CAISETLHGYTF
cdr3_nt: TGTGCCATCAGTGAGACCCTTCATGGCTACACCTTC

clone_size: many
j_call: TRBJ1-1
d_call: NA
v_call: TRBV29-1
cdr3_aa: CSGGPGEDSITEAFF
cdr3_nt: TGCAGCGGGGGCCCCGGGGAAGACAGTATCACTGAAGCTTTCTTT

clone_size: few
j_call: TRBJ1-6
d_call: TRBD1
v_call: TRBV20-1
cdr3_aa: CSARSDRANSPLHF
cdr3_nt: TGCAGTGCGCGGAGTGACAGGGCTAATTCACCCCTCCACTTT

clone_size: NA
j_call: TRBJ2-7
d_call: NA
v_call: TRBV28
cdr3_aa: CASRSLRHEQYF
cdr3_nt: TGTGCCAGCAGGAGTCTCCGCCACGAGCAGTACTTC

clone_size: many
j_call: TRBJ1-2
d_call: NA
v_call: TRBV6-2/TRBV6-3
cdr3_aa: CASSRRDNYGYTF
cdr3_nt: TGTGCCAGCAGCCGGCGGGACAACTATGGCTACACCTTC

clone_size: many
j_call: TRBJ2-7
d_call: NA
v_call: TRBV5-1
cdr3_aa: CASSPVQGEQYF
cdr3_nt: TGCGCCAGCAGCCCCGTCCAGGGAGAGCAGTACTTC

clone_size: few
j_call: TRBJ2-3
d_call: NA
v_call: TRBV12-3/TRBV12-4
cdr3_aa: CASSRLLDTQYF
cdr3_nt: TGTGCCAGCAGCCGCCTCCTGGATACGCAGTATTTT

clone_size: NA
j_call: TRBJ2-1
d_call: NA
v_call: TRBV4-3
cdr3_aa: CASSQGAQRGNEQLF
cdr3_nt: TGCGCCAGCAGCCAAGGAGCTCAACGGGGCAATGAGCAGTTGTTC

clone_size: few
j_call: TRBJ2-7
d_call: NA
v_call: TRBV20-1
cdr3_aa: CSARDLVGDEQYF
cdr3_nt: TGCAGTGCTAGAGACCTCGTGGGAGACGAGCAGTACTTC

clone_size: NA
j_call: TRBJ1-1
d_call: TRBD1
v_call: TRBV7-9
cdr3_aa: CASSFQDRGEAFF
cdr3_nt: TGTGCCAGCAGCTTTCAAGACAGGGGTGAAGCTTTCTTT

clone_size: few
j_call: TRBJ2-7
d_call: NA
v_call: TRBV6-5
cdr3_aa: CASSYLTSSYEQYF
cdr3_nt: TGTGCCAGCAGTTACTTGACTAGCTCCTACGAGCAGTACTTC

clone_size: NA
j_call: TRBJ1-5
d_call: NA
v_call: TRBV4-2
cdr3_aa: CASSRLKQGTSNQPQHF
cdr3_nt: TGTGCCAGCAGCCGCCTGAAGCAAGGGACAAGCAATCAGCCCCAGCATTTT

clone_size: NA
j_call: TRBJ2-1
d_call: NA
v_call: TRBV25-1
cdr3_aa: CASSDRHSIYNEQFF
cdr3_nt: TGTGCCAGCAGTGATCGGCACTCCATCTACAATGAGCAGTTCTTC

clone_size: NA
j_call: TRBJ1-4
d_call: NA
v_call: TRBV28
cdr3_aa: CASSRGMKLFF
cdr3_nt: TGTGCCAGCTCACGCGGGATGAAACTGTTTTTT

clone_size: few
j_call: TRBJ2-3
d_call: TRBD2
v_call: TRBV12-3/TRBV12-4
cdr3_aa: CASSRTSGSSTDTQYF
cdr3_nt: TGTGCCAGCAGCAGGACTAGCGGGAGTAGCACAGATACGCAGTATTTT

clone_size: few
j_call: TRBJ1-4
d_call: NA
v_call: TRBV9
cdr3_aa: CASSPGAPAGNEKLFF
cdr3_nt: TGTGCCAGCAGCCCTGGAGCCCCGGCGGGTAATGAAAAACTGTTTTTT

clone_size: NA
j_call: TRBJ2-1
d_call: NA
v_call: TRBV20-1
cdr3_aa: CSAPPTSYNEQFF
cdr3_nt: TGCAGTGCTCCTCCCACTAGCTACAATGAGCAGTTCTTC

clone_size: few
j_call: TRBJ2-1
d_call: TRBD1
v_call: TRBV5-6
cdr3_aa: CASSWLPGQRYNEQFF
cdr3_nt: TGTGCCAGCAGCTGGTTACCGGGACAGCGGTACAATGAGCAGTTCTTC

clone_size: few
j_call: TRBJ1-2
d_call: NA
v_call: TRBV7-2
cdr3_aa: CASSLGGHRNYGYTF
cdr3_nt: TGTGCCAGCAGCTTAGGCGGACACCGTAACTATGGCTACACCTTC

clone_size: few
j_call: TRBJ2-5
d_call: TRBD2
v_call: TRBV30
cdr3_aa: CAWKGLAAQETQYF
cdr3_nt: TGTGCCTGGAAAGGACTAGCGGCACAAGAGACCCAGTACTTC

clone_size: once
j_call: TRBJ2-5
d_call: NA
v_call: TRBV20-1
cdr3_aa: CSASPGSGGETQYF
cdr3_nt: TGCAGTGCTAGCCCCGGGTCAGGGGGGGAGACCCAGTACTTC

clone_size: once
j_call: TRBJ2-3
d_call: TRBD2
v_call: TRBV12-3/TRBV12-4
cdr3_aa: CASSRKREGTYTDTQYF
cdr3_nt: TGTGCCAGCAGTCGAAAGCGGGAGGGAACCTACACAGATACGCAGTATTTT

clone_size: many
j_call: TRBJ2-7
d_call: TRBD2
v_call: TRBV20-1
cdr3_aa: CSAISGGSIPYEQYF
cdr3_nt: TGCAGTGCTATCTCCGGCGGGAGTATCCCCTACGAGCAGTACTTC

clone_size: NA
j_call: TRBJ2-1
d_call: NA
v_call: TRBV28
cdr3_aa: CASGDPGPYNEQFF
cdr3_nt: TGTGCCAGCGGAGACCCGGGACCCTACAATGAGCAGTTCTTC

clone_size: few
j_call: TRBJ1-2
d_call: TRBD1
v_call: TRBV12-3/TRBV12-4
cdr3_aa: CASIPGQGFTYGYTF
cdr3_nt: TGTGCCAGCATCCCCGGACAGGGTTTTACCTATGGCTACACCTTC

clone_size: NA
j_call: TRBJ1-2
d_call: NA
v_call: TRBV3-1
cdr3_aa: CASSQDQGYTF
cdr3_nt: TGTGCCAGCAGCCAAGATCAGGGCTACACCTTC

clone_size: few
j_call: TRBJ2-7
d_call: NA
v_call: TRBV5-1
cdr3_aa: CASSLIARNEQYF
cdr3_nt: TGCGCCAGCAGCTTGATCGCCAGGAACGAGCAGTACTTC

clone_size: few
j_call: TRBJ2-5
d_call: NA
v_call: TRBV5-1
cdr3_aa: CASSSPGPETQYF
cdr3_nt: TGCGCCAGCAGCTCCCCGGGACCAGAGACCCAGTACTTC

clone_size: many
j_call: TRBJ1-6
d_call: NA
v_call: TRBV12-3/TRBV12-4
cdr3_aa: CASSLGGRGYNSPLHF
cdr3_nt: TGTGCCAGCAGTTTAGGGGGGAGGGGGTATAATTCACCCCTCCACTTT

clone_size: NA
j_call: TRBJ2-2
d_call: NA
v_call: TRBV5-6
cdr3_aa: CASSPGGWRVTGELFF
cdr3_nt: TGTGCCAGCAGCCCCGGGGGCTGGAGAGTCACCGGGGAGCTGTTTTTT

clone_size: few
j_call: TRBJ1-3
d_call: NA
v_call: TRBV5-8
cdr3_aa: CASTKGGNTIYF
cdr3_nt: TGTGCCAGCACAAAGGGAGGGAACACCATATATTTT

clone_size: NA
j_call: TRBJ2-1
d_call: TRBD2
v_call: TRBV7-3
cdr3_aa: CASSLIGGQAPSGRAYNEQFF
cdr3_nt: TGTGCCAGCAGCTTAATCGGGGGACAGGCGCCTAGCGGGAGGGCCTACAATGAGCAGTTCTTC